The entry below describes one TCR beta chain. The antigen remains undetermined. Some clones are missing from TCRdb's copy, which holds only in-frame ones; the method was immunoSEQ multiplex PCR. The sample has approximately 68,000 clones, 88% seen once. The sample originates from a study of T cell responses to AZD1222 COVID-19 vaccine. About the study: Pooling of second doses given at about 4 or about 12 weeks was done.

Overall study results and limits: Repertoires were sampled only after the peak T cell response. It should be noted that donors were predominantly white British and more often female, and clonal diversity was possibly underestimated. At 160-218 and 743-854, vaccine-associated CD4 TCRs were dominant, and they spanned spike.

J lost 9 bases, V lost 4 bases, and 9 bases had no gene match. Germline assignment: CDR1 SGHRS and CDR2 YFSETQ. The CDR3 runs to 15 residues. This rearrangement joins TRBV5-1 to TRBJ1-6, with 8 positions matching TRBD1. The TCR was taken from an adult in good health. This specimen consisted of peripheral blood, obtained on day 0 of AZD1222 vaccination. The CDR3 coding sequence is TGCGCCAGCAGCCCTACACAGGGGGGCAGTTCACCCCTCCACTTT. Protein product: CASSPTQGGSSPLHF.